A single sample is the source of the 24 T cell receptor beta chains below, sequenced in a study of shared clonotypes between healthy human individuals. It was CD45RO-negative cells, positively selected for CCR7, that made up naive CD8 cells, with terminally differentiated effector memory CD45RA+ cells excluded. TCRdb's copy holds only in-frame clones and misses some; the assay was immunoSEQ multiplex PCR. The data contain 660,000 or so clones, 96% of them singletons. Specimen: naive CD8+ T cells sorted from blood. Receptors originate from a woman in her twenties or thirties in good health.

CDR3 DNA: TGTGCCAGCAGCCCCGGCAGGGTTAACACTGAAGCTTTCTTT. It yields the protein CASSPGRVNTEAFF. This sequence joins TRBV14 and TRBJ1-1; D might be TRBD1 (5 bases). The ends were cut back, 4 bases at V and 2 bases at J, with 11 bases in the middle. Germline CDR1 and CDR2: SGHDN and FVKESK. The CDR3 contains 14 residues.

The rearrangement uses TRBV7-8 and TRBJ2-1; 8 bases align to TRBD2. J gave up 5 bases and V 1 base, and 4 bases lay outside the gene matches. The CDR3 runs to 15 residues. The germline V gene has CDR1 SGHVS and CDR2 FQNEAQ. CDR3 in DNA: TGTGCCAGCAGCTTAGTAGGGACTAGAGACAATGAGCAGTTCTTC. Amino acids: CASSLVGTRDNEQFF.

This chain uses TRBV5-5 with TRBJ1-1; D not resolved. V was pared by 3 bases and J by 0 bases, with 6 bases between. Per germline, CDR1 SGHKS and CDR2 YYEKEE (reference sequence). The CDR3 has 13 residues. The CDR3 region is CASSWGLNTEAFF. CDR3 DNA sequence: TGTGCCAGCAGCTGGGGATTGAACACTGAAGCTTTCTTT.

This chain links TRBV9 with TRBJ2-2; D unclear. CDR3 size: 16 residues. With 1 base removed from V and 0 bases from J, the gap between germline ends came to 10 bases. Germline V gene sequence: CDR1 SGDLS, CDR2 YYNGEE. The CDR3 region is CASSVLDETNTGELFF. For the CDR3, the DNA is TGTGCCAGCAGCGTACTTGACGAAACGAACACCGGGGAGCTGTTTTTT.

The chain uses TRBV29-1 and TRBJ2-6, with 9 bases matching TRBD1. CDR3 size: 17 residues. The J segment lost 0 bases and the V segment lost 3 bases, leaving 6 bases of the junction unmatched. Germline V gene sequence: CDR1 SQVTM, CDR2 ANQGSEA. In DNA form, the CDR3 reads TGCAGCGTTGAGGTATGGGACAGGGCCTCTGGGGCCAACGTCCTGACTTTC. Protein: CSVEVWDRASGANVLTF.

The gene calls are TRBV27 and TRBJ2-3; the D gene is possibly TRBD2 (6 bases). CDR1 and CDR2 from the germline V gene are MNHEY and SMNVEV (reference sequence). Trimming took 2 bases from V and 2 from J, leaving 20 bases between them. The CDR3 totals 18 residues. The CDR3: CASSLPPRGTSITDTQYF. CDR3 coding DNA: TGTGCCAGCAGTTTACCCCCCCGCGGGACCTCAATCACAGATACGCAGTATTTT.

The chain carries TRBV19 and TRBJ2-1; a weak D match, TRBD1 (6 bases). The V end was cut by 1 base, the J end by 7 bases, with 14 bases between. This CDR3 is built from 15 residues. The germline V gene encodes CDR1 LNHDA and CDR2 SQIVND (reference sequence). The CDR3 is CASSIGQGNYNEQFF. In nucleotides, the CDR3 is TGTGCCAGTAGTATAGGCCAGGGGAACTATAATGAGCAGTTCTTC. Supplemented by reference TRBV19 and TRBJ2-1, the full variable domain reads DGGITQSPKYLFRKEGQNVTLSCEQNLNHDAMYWYRQDPGQGLRLIYYSQIVNDFQKGDIAEGYSVSREKKESFPLTVTSAQKNPTAFYLCASSIGQGNYNEQFFGPGTRLTVL.

The chain is built from TRBV28 and TRBJ2-2, with TRBD2 matching over 8 bases. J gave up 6 bases and V 5 bases, and 8 bases lay outside the gene matches. This CDR3 is built from 15 residues. Germline V gene lookup returns CDR1 MDHEN and CDR2 SYDVKM. The CDR3: CASSLTGGVAGELFF. DNA of the CDR3: TGTGCCAGCAGTCTGACGGGAGGGGTGGCCGGGGAGCTGTTTTTT.

This sequence joins TRBV10-2 and TRBJ1-1, with D hard to call. The CDR3 extends over 14 amino acids. CDR1 WSHSY and CDR2 SAAADI come from the germline V gene. Trimming took 0 bases from V and 5 from J, leaving 10 bases between them. CDR3 region: CASSESILGTEAFF. The CDR3 DNA follows: TGCGCCAGCAGTGAGTCGATCTTGGGGACTGAAGCTTTCTTT.

The rearrangement links TRBV2 to TRBJ2-1; 13 bases are shared with TRBD2. Trimming cost V 6 bases and J 8 bases; bases outside gene matches: 7. Germline lookup yields CDR1 SNHLY and CDR2 FYNNEI. This CDR3 comprises 15 residues. The CDR3: CASRRTSGSKYEQFF. In nucleotides, the CDR3 is TGTGCCAGCAGGAGGACTAGCGGGAGTAAGTATGAGCAGTTCTTC.

This chain joins TRBV4-1 and TRBJ2-3, with D unclear. Germline CDR1 is MGHRA and CDR2 is YSYEKL. The CDR3 consists of 12 residues. The germline V and J ends were trimmed by 0 bases and 6 bases, with 4 bases remaining between them. In DNA, the CDR3 is TGCGCCAGCAGCCAAGATCTCGATACGCAGTATTTT. Encoded protein: CASSQDLDTQYF.

The CDR3 bases are TGCAGCGTTGATATGGGGGATGGGGAAAAACTGTTTTTT. It is translated as CSVDMGDGEKLFF. V is TRBV29-1 and J is TRBJ1-4, with D tentatively TRBD1 (5 bases). Germline CDR1 reads SQVTM; CDR2 reads ANQGSEA. The V end lost 3 bases, the J end lost 8 bases, and 13 bases lay between the germline ends. The CDR3 sequence is 13 residues long.

The V call is TRBV23-1, the J call TRBJ2-7; TRBD2 matches at 13 bases. TRBV23-1 is an ORF, with its function uncertain. The CDR3 covers 16 residues. The trim removed 6 bases at V and 3 bases at J, leaving 8 bases unmatched. The CDR3 DNA sequence: TGCGCCAGCAGGGGGACTAGCGGGAAAATAATCTACGAGCAGTACTTC. Translated, it gives CASRGTSGKIIYEQYF.

This sequence joins TRBV7-9 and TRBJ2-1; 8 nucleotides match TRBD2. Per germline, CDR1 SEHNR and CDR2 FQNEAQ (reference sequence). CDR3 size: 12 residues. J lost 9 bases, V lost 8 bases, and 6 bases had no gene match. This CDR3 reads CASLSGSGEQFF. CDR3 bases: TGTGCCAGCCTCAGCGGGAGCGGTGAGCAGTTCTTC.

J is TRBJ2-1 and V is TRBV27, with D perhaps TRBD1 (6 bases). The germline V gene has CDR1 MNHEY and CDR2 SMNVEV (reference sequence). CDR3 size: 14 residues. With 8 bases removed from V and 9 bases from J, the gap between germline ends came to 20 bases. CDR3 sequence reads: CASQTTGAISEQFF. The DNA for the CDR3 is TGTGCCAGCCAAACGACAGGAGCCATCAGTGAGCAGTTCTTC.

This chain joins TRBV29-1 and TRBJ2-7; D remains ambiguous. CDR1 is SQVTM and CDR2 is ANQGSEA in the germline V gene. The CDR3 has 13 residues. Trimming took 4 bases from V and 2 from J, leaving 12 bases between them. DNA for the CDR3: TGCAGCGTTGCCGAGGCCTTAACCTACGAGCAGTACTTC. The encoded protein is CSVAEALTYEQYF.

In this sample, this clone turned up once. The chain has TRBV15 and TRBJ2-3; D is possibly TRBD1 (6 bases). Germline CDR1 and CDR2: LNHNV and YYDKDF (reference sequence). V was cut by 10 bases and J by 2 bases, with 19 bases left in between. The CDR3 has 15 amino acids. The CDR3: CAIRWAGDNTDTQYF. CDR3 DNA sequence: TGTGCCATCCGTTGGGCAGGGGATAACACAGATACGCAGTATTTT.

This clone came up once. The genes are TRBV6-5 and TRBJ1-2; TRBD1 agrees at 9 bases. CDR3 size: 13 residues. Germline trimming cut 5 bases from V and 7 bases from J; bases unmatched to any gene: 5. Per germline, CDR1 MNHEY and CDR2 SVGAGI. CDR3 DNA sequence: TGTGCCAGCAGTCCGGGACAGGGATCTGGCTACACCTTC. Residues: CASSPGQGSGYTF.

Only a few counts were recorded for this clone. Other DNA sequences in this sample translate to the same CDR3. The chain recombines TRBV7-8 with TRBJ1-5, with D uncertain. CDR1 and CDR2 (germline): SGHVS, FQNEAQ. This CDR3 has 12 amino acids. V shed 3 bases and J shed 2 bases, with 2 bases lying between them. CDR3 nucleotides: TGTGCCAGCAGCTTGGGCAATCAGCCCCAGCATTTT. Translation gives CASSLGNQPQHF.

The chain combines TRBV6-6 with TRBJ2-1; the match to TRBD2 covers 7 bases. The junction had 10 bases not matched to a gene; V was cut back by 0 bases and J by 8 bases. CDR3 size: 16 residues. CDR1 is MNHNY, CDR2 SVGAGI, per germline (reference sequence). DNA for the CDR3: TGTGCCAGCAGTTACTCACCGGGAGGATATAATGATGAGCAGTTCTTC. It yields the protein CASSYSPGGYNDEQFF.

This clone was observed once. The chain couples TRBV5-8 to TRBJ2-1, with D unresolved. CDR1 and CDR2 from the germline V gene are SGHTS and YDEGEE. Trimming pared 7 bases from V and 3 bases from J, leaving 8 bases between. This CDR3 contains 12 residues. This CDR3 is CASWIIYNEQFF. CDR3 DNA sequence: TGTGCCAGCTGGATAATCTACAATGAGCAGTTCTTC.

V usage is TRBV9 and J usage is TRBJ2-7; 9 bases agree with TRBD2. The CDR3 consists of 16 residues. V lost 4 bases and J lost 0; bases outside the gene matches: 8. From germline, CDR1 is SGDLS and CDR2 YYNGEE. The CDR3 loop is CASSTAGSGSSYEQYF. In nucleotides, the CDR3 is TGTGCCAGCAGCACAGCTGGTAGCGGGAGCTCCTACGAGCAGTACTTC.

In its sample, this clone was seen once. The rearrangement links TRBV29-1 to TRBJ2-6, with a possible D match to TRBD2 (6 bases). V was trimmed by 6 bases and J by 0 bases, leaving 21 bases between them. This CDR3 contains 18 residues. The V gene's germline CDR1 is SQVTM and CDR2 ANQGSEA. The CDR3 DNA reads TGCAGCGTATCAAGTGAGGGACCGGGGGTCTCTGGGGCCAACGTCCTGACTTTC. Its translation is CSVSSEGPGVSGANVLTF. The full variable domain, with the rest looked up from reference TRBV29-1 and TRBJ2-6, is SAVISQKPSRDICQRGTSLTIQCQVDSQVTMMFWYRQQPGQSLTLIATANQGSEATYESGFVIDKFPISRPNLTFSTLTVSNMSPEDSSIYLCSVSSEGPGVSGANVLTFGAGSRLTVL.

This clone has only one observation. The chain recombines TRBV5-6 with TRBJ1-2; TRBD1 might be the D (5 bases). The CDR3 is 14 residues long. Trimming removed 4 bases from V and 6 bases from J, with 16 bases in between. The germline V gene has CDR1 SGHDT and CDR2 YYEEEE. The CDR3 DNA is TGTGCCAGCAGCACCCGGGACGGATCAGATGGCTACACCTTC. It specifies CASSTRDGSDGYTF.